Listed below are T cell receptor beta chains from one sample, sequenced in a study of blood T cell repertoires in COVID-19. Only in-frame clones appear in the TCRdb table, and some are missing; sequencing was by immunoSEQ multiplex PCR. The data contain approximately 400,000 clones, about 91% of them seen just once; the ten biggest clones take up roughly 12%. Sequencing was carried out using peripheral blood. The receptors originated from a woman aged 45-60 years with COVID-19, enrolled during active disease. Both conserved end residues are part of each CDR3.

V	J	CDR3
TRBV30	TRBJ2-1	CAWSGTSGAGEQFF
TRBV5-1	TRBJ2-1	CASSFDRTQFF
TRBV19	TRBJ1-5	CASRTTGTGGNQPQHF
TRBV7-9	TRBJ1-1	CAKSDPGRGPLTEAFF
TRBV9	TRBJ2-7	CASSGGLSSYEQYF
TRBV3-1/TRBV3-2	TRBJ1-2	CASSPARGGDYGYTF
TRBV19	TRBJ2-7	CASSTRQGGYEQYF
TRBV19	TRBJ1-1	CASARWGDTEAFF
TRBV6-5	TRBJ1-3	CASRIDRASGNTIYF
TRBV5-1	TRBJ2-2	CASSLEAYGTGELFF
TRBV7-9	TRBJ1-2	CASSSVRGGAYGYTF
TRBV9	TRBJ2-2	CASSAHRERDGELFF
TRBV18	TRBJ1-1	CASSPTRGKNTEAFF
TRBV19	TRBJ1-2	CASFPGQGSALNYGYTF